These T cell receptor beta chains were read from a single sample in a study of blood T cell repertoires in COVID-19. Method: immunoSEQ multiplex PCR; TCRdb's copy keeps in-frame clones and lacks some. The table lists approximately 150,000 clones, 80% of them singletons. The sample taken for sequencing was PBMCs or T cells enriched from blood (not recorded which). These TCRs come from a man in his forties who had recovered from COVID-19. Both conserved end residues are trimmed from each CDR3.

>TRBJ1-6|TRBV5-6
ASSLGQKNSPLH
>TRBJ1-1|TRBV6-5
ASSYGWGRQYEAF
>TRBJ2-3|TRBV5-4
ASSTGTSGGDTQY
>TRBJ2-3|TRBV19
AASGVRGTDTQY
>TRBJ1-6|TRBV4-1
ASSQHRAGEGSPLH
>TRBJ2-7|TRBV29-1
SFSPRDSYEQY
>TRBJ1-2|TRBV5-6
ASSTLVNYGYT
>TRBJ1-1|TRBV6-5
ASSSPGREAF
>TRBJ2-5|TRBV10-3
AIGQNSGGLQETQY
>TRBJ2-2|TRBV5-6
ASSLFRGDNTGELF
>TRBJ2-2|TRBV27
ASTARAAANTGELF
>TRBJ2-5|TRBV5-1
ASSLVVGGAETQY
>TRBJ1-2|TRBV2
ASSEEGPTYGYT
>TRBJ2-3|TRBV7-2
ASSRRRSTTDTQY
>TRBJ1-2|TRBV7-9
ASSTELTGVYGYT
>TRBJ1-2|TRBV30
AWSGWETNYGYT
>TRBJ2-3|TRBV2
ASRRLAGGDTQY
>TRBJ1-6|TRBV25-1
ASAPGSTKNSPLH
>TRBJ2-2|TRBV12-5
ASGYHAPGTNTGELF
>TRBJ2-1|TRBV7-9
ASSRAASSYNEQF
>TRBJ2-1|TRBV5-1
ASSSGLAGPYNEQF
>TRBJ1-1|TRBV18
ASSQDGGGTEAF
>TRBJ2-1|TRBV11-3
ASRATSGEQF
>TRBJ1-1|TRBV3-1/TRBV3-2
ASSQDSGEVEAF
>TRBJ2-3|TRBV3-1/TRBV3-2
ASSQDGTGVPWDTQY
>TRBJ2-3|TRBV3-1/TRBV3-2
ASSQEFRTDTQY
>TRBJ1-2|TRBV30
AWSVKGGHGYT
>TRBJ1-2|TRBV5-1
ASSPTVNYGYT
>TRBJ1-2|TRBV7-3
ASSPRGLANYGYT
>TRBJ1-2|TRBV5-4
ASSTVYGLNYGYT
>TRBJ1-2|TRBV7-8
ASSLDEGRGYT
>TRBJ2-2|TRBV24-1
AIEDSNTGELF
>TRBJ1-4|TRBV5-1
ASSLAEPGEKLF
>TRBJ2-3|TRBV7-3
ASSPRVAGGPDTQY
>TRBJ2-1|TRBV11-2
ASSRTGGSSYNEQF
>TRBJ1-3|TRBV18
ASSPPDREVSGNTIY
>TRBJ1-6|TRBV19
ASSYQPGQYNSPLH
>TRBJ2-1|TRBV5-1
ASKEAGGPINEQF
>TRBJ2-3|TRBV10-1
ASSLQEGTQY
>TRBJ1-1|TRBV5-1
ASSNGQPNTEAF
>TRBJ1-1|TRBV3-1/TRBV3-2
ASSTRNTEAF
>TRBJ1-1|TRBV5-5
ASSWPVASPDTEAF
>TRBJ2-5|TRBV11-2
ASSLGQVLLTQETQY
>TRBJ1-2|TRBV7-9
ASSPQGAYYGYT
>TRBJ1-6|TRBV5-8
ASSPSLVALFH
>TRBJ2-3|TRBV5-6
ASSQEYVAGAQY
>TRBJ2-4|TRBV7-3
ASSYGKGNIQY
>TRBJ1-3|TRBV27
ASSLQGFSGNTIY
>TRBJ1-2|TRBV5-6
ASSQGTGINYGYT
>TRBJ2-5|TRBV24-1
ATSDGRGGLETQY
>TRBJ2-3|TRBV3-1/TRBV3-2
ASSQRTSLLGTDTQY
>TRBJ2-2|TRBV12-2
ANKQGPISRTGELF
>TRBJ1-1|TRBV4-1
ASSQGWVRGTVRSWTEAF
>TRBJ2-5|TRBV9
ASSVDSGGLQETQY
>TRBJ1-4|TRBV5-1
ASSLAGGAGEKLF
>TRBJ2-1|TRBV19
ASSIVRGPSTEQF